This entry lists 24 T cell receptor beta chains sequenced from one sample in a study of human T cells and chemical hapten exposure. Individual cDNA molecules in this library carried unique molecular identifiers. TCRdb analysed the reads with MiXCR anew, one entry per CDR3 protein. The data contain more than 100,000 distinct CDR3 sequences, 8.5% of them singletons. It was unfractionated whole blood from which total RNA was extracted. Sequenced: whole blood. Every receptor here comes from a human donor in good health. Some clones in this sample may be carry-over from other donors' samples.

This clonotype was counted at least ten times. The CDR3 DNA reads TGCAGCGTTCCGTCAGGGAACTATGGCTACACCTTC. Protein sequence: CSVPSGNYGYTF. J is TRBJ1-2 and V is TRBV29-1; D is possibly TRBD1 (5 bases). V dropped 5 bases and J dropped 2 bases, with 9 bases sitting between them. The germline V gene encodes CDR1 SQVTM and CDR2 ANQGSEA. This CDR3 spans 12 amino acids.

Here the CDR3 reads CASSYPPAGSNTGELFF. Here the CDR3 DNA reads TGTGCCAGCAGTTACCCTCCAGCGGGTTCGAACACCGGGGAGCTGTTTTTT. The chain uses TRBV6-6 and TRBJ2-2; D is perhaps TRBD2 (6 bases). V dropped 2 bases and J dropped 0 bases, with 13 bases sitting between them. Germline values: CDR1 MNHNY, CDR2 SVGAGI (reference sequence). This CDR3 contains 17 residues.

V usage is TRBV7-6 and J usage is TRBJ2-7; no firm D call. Germline CDR1 reads SGHVS; CDR2 reads FNYEAQ. This CDR3 has 13 amino acids. V dropped 5 bases and J dropped 3 bases, with 11 bases sitting between them. The CDR3 coding sequence is TGTGCCAGCAGCCCGAGGCAGAGCTACGAGCAGTACTTC. Encoded protein: CASSPRQSYEQYF.

At least ten counts were recorded for this clonotype. The rearrangement joins TRBV6-5 to TRBJ1-5; no reliable D call. The germline V and J ends were trimmed by 5 bases and 7 bases, with 12 bases remaining between them. This CDR3 has 13 residues. The V gene's germline CDR1 is MNHEY and CDR2 SVGAGI. CDR3: CASSPDHNQPQHF. The CDR3 DNA follows: TGTGCCAGCAGTCCCGATCACAACCAGCCCCAGCATTTT.

This clonotype was seen a handful of times. The J gene is TRBJ2-7, the V gene TRBV7-9; possible D gene TRBD2, 5 bases. Germline CDR1 and CDR2: SEHNR and FQNEAQ (reference sequence). V lost 5 bases and J 0 bases, leaving 14 bases between the germline ends. The CDR3 loop spans 15 amino acids. Written as DNA, the CDR3 is TGTGCCAGCAGCCACGCCGGGGTTCCCTCCTACGAGCAGTACTTC. Amino acids: CASSHAGVPSYEQYF.

This clonotype was seen a few times. This chain joins TRBV6-6 and TRBJ1-5, with D unclear. V dropped 6 bases and J dropped 4 bases, with 13 bases sitting between them. Germline V gene lookup returns CDR1 MNHNY and CDR2 SVGAGI (reference sequence). CDR3 length: 14 amino acids. CDR3 coding DNA: TGTGCCAGCAGCTCAAGGGCGGAAAATCAGCCCCAGCATTTT. Protein: CASSSRAENQPQHF.

The CDR3 DNA reads as TGTGCCAGCAGTGGTCCAGGTAATCAGCCCCAGCATTTT. It specifies CASSGPGNQPQHF. This sequence joins TRBV6-1 and TRBJ1-5; D is undetermined. This CDR3 is built from 13 residues. Trimming cost V 4 bases and J 4 bases, with 8 bases left between them. The germline V gene has CDR1 MNHNS and CDR2 SASEGT.

This clonotype was seen only a few times. The gene calls are TRBV5-8 and TRBJ2-6; 10 nucleotides align to TRBD1. This CDR3 is built from 17 residues. V shed 4 bases, J shed 2 bases, and the junction held 6 bases outside the gene matches. The germline V gene has CDR1 SGHTS and CDR2 YDEGEE. The CDR3 region has the DNA TGTGCCAGCAGCCCAGGGACAGGGGAGACTGGGGCCAACGTCCTGACTTTC. This codes for CASSPGTGETGANVLTF.

The chain employs TRBV7-2 and TRBJ2-5; TRBD2 matches at 13 bases. From germline, CDR1 is SGHTA and CDR2 FQGNSA. V lost 5 bases and J lost 6; bases outside the gene matches: 9. CDR3 length equals 16 residues. The CDR3 DNA sequence: TGTGCCAGCAGCCATACAACTAGCGGGGGGGTAAAGACCCAGTACTTC. Residues: CASSHTTSGGVKTQYF.

The chain combines TRBV29-1 with TRBJ1-2; the D is unclear. V lost 4 bases, J lost 0 bases, and 12 bases lay in between. Germline V gene sequence: CDR1 SQVTM, CDR2 ANQGSEA. This CDR3 is 14 amino acids long. The CDR3 loop is CSVASPVANYGYTF. CDR3 DNA: TGCAGCGTTGCGAGTCCAGTAGCTAACTATGGCTACACCTTC.

This clonotype was observed a few times. V gene TRBV6-5 combines with J gene TRBJ2-3; D is perhaps TRBD1 (6 bases). V was shortened by 2 bases and J by 6 bases, with 15 bases between the two germline ends. CDR1 and CDR2 (germline): MNHEY, SVGAGI. This CDR3 is built from 15 residues. CDR3: CASSYEAGAGDTQYF. CDR3 coding DNA: TGTGCCAGCAGTTACGAAGCAGGGGCCGGGGATACGCAGTATTTT.

The chain has TRBV6-5 and TRBJ2-7; D gene ambiguous. CDR1 and CDR2 from the germline V gene are MNHEY and SVGAGI. This CDR3 is 16 amino acids long. Trimming stripped 2 bases from V and 1 base from J, with 15 bases between. The CDR3 DNA sequence: TGTGCCAGCAGTTACACCCCTCTGGGGATTTCCTACGAGCAGTACTTC. This codes for CASSYTPLGISYEQYF.

A few counts support this clonotype. V gene TRBV30 combines with J gene TRBJ2-3; D possibly corresponds to TRBD1 (6 bases). Germline V gives CDR1 GTSNPN, CDR2 SVGIG (reference sequence). The V gene lost 1 base and the J gene lost 3 bases, with 8 bases spanning the gap. This CDR3 has 13 amino acids. DNA for the CDR3: TGTGCCTGGAGTGGACAGGTTACAGATACGCAGTATTTT. Protein product: CAWSGQVTDTQYF.

This chain uses TRBV5-1 with TRBJ2-7; 9 bases fit TRBD2. Trimming removed 5 bases from V and 0 bases from J; junction bases left unmatched: 6. The CDR3 has 15 amino acids. Germline CDR1 is SGHRS and CDR2 is YFSETQ. CDR3 residues: CASRFSGSASYEQYF. CDR3 sequence (DNA): TGCGCCAGCAGATTTAGCGGGAGCGCCTCCTACGAGCAGTACTTC.

V gene TRBV6-2 or TRBV6-3 combines with J gene TRBJ2-2; D possibly corresponds to TRBD1 (5 bases). CDR3 size: 13 residues. Germline assignment: CDR1 MNHEY and CDR2 SVGEGT. V was clipped by 8 bases and J by 4 bases, with 11 bases between them. DNA for the CDR3: TGTGCCAGCGATAAAGGGGTCACCGGGGAGCTGTTTTTT. The encoded protein is CASDKGVTGELFF.

This chain connects TRBV7-9 to TRBJ2-5, with 8 positions matching TRBD1. V trimming: 6 bases; J trimming: 4 bases; junction bases outside the gene matches: 7. This CDR3 spans 14 amino acids. Germline CDR1 is SEHNR and CDR2 is FQNEAQ (reference sequence). The CDR3 reads CASRSTTGGETQYF. CDR3 in DNA: TGTGCCAGCAGGAGCACAACAGGGGGAGAGACCCAGTACTTC.

As for this clonotype: A read error may account for a junction end that differs from germline. The chain combines TRBV20-1 with TRBJ2-7, with a tentative D call TRBD2 (5 bases). Germline V gives CDR1 DFQATT, CDR2 SNEGSKA (reference sequence). This CDR3 is 13 amino acids long. CDR3 protein: CSTRRGSSYEQYF. The CDR3 DNA reads TGCAGTACTAGACGAGGAAGCTCCTACGAGCAGTACTTC.

This chain joins TRBV2 and TRBJ1-3, with a tentative D call TRBD1 (5 bases). Germline CDR1 is SNHLY and CDR2 is FYNNEI. Trimming shortened V by 3 bases and J by 0 bases, and 12 bases separated the two germline ends. The CDR3 is made up of 16 amino acids. The CDR3 coding sequence is TGTGCCAGCAGTGATGAAGTTGACAGCTCTGGAAACACCATATATTTT. Translated, it gives CASSDEVDSSGNTIYF.

The chain has TRBV5-1 and TRBJ2-3; TRBD1 matches at 7 bases. Germline trimming cut 4 bases from V and 6 bases from J; bases unmatched to any gene: 11. From germline, CDR1 is SGHRS and CDR2 YFSETQ. This CDR3 contains 15 residues. The CDR3 DNA follows: TGCGCCAGCAGCCTAGGGACAGCTCTGGTCGATACGCAGTATTTT. Amino acid sequence: CASSLGTALVDTQYF.

The J gene is TRBJ2-1, the V gene TRBV4-1; D is perhaps TRBD2 (6 bases). Trimming took off 1 base at V and 5 bases at J, with 12 bases between the two ends. This CDR3 contains 15 residues. Germline CDR1 is MGHRA and CDR2 is YSYEKL. Written as DNA, the CDR3 is TGCGCCAGCAGCCAAGCAGGGACTGGAAACAATGAGCAGTTCTTC. Its translation: CASSQAGTGNNEQFF.

The chain is built from TRBV6-6 and TRBJ1-5; the D gene is possibly TRBD1 (6 bases). Germline V lookup: CDR1 MNHNY, CDR2 SVGAGI (reference sequence). The CDR3 extends over 17 amino acids. Trimming stripped 0 bases from V and 9 bases from J, with 21 bases between. The CDR3 region is CASSYSKFGGDSRPQHF. In DNA, the CDR3 is TGTGCCAGCAGTTACTCGAAGTTCGGGGGCGACAGTCGGCCCCAGCATTTT.

This clonotype showed up many times. The chain combines TRBV7-9 with TRBJ2-3; no definite D call. The CDR3 loop spans 16 amino acids. CDR1 SEHNR and CDR2 FQNEAQ come from the germline V gene (reference sequence). Trimming took 1 base from V and 2 from J, leaving 13 bases between them. The CDR3 nucleotides read TGTGCCAGCAGCTTAGGAGACCGGGCGTCCACAGATACGCAGTATTTT. It encodes CASSLGDRASTDTQYF. Full variable domain (missing parts from reference TRBV7-9 and TRBJ2-3): DTGVSQNPRHKITKRGQNVTFRCDPISEHNRLYWYRQTLGQGPEFLTYFQNEAQLEKSRLLSDRFSAERPKGSFSTLEIQRTEQGDSAMYLCASSLGDRASTDTQYFGPGTRLTVL.

The V gene is TRBV7-2, the J gene TRBJ1-2, with D tentatively TRBD1 (6 bases). With 1 base removed from V and 8 bases from J, the gap between germline ends came to 11 bases. The germline V gene encodes CDR1 SGHTA and CDR2 FQGNSA. CDR3 size: 13 residues. In nucleotides, the CDR3 is TGTGCCAGCAGCTTAGACAGGGCGGGAGGCTACACCTTC. Translated: CASSLDRAGGYTF.

This clonotype showed up just a few times. The rearrangement joins TRBV19 to TRBJ2-2; 9 bases are shared with TRBD1. Germline V gene sequence: CDR1 LNHDA, CDR2 SQIVND (reference sequence). Germline trimming cut 9 bases from V and 6 bases from J; bases unmatched to any gene: 5. CDR3 size: 13 residues. The DNA for the CDR3 is TGTGCCAGCCTACAGGGGGCGGCCGGGGAGCTGTTTTTT. Encoded protein: CASLQGAAGELFF.